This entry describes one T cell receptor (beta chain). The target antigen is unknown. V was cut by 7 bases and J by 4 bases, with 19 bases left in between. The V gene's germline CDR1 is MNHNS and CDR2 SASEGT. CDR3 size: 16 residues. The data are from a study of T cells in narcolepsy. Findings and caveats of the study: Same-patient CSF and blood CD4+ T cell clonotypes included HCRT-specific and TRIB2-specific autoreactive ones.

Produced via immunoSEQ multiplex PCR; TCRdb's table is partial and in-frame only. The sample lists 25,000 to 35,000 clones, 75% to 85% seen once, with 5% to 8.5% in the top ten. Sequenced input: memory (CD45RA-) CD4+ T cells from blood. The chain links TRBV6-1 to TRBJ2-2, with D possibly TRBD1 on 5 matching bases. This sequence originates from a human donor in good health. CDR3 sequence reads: CASTDRQGFLTGELFF. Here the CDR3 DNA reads TGTGCCAGCACTGACCGCCAGGGATTTCTCACCGGGGAGCTGTTTTTT.